Sequencing of this T cell receptor (beta chain) was carried out in a study of blood T cell repertoires in COVID-19. Across the study: Specimens from acute and convalescent COVID-19 originated in the United States, Italy and Spain. PBMCs, B-cell-depleted T cells, or T cells were the source of the cDNA or gDNA that made up the material.

Original processing methods: Amplification of reference gene primers provided the estimated nucleated cell counts. Measured with immunoSEQ multiplex PCR; TCRdb has only the in-frame clones, and not every one. That table gives V, J and clone size, and the DNA gave D and trimming. This table has over 120,000 clones, roughly 87% appearing once. This clone was seen a single time. V was shortened by 2 bases and J by 9 bases, with 23 bases between the two germline ends. CDR3 length: 18 amino acids. Germline CDR1 reads MNHNS; CDR2 reads SASEGT. The chain recombines TRBV6-1 with TRBJ1-6, with D maybe TRBD1 (5 bases). This clonotype was sampled from a human donor in a cohort sampled during active COVID-19. Material for sequencing was peripheral blood. The CDR3 nucleotides read TGTGCCAGCAGTGAATTAAGTCTGAGGGGCCCCGGGGGTTCACCCCTCCACTTT. Protein product: CASSELSLRGPGGSPLHF.